This T cell receptor beta chain was identified during a study of cytomegalovirus exposure and HLA in healthy donors. This CDR3 region has 16 residues. Germline assignment: CDR1 MNHEY and CDR2 SVGAGI. The V and J ends lost 0 bases and 8 bases respectively, with 17 bases between them. The PCR employed 60 Vbeta primers together with 13 Jbeta primers. Sequenced by immunoSEQ multiplex PCR; TCRdb stores in-frame clones only, minus some. The sample contains about 120,000 clones, over 60% of which appear only once. Input material: PBMCs. The gene calls are TRBV6-5 and TRBJ2-1; maybe TRBD1 (6 bases). This receptor was taken from a woman aged 25 to 45 in good health and CMV-seropositive. CDR3 nucleotide sequence: TGTGCCAGCAGTTACTCCGGCGGGCTGGGGGCCGATGAGCAGTTCTTC. This encodes CASSYSGGLGADEQFF.